A single sample gave rise to the 19 T cell receptor beta chains below, sequenced in a study of OX40 agonist ivuxolimab in advanced cancers. Assay used: immunoSEQ multiplex PCR; TCRdb lists only in-frame clones, some missing. Of approximately 70,000 clones listed, roughly 89% were seen once; the top ten hold approximately 3%. This specimen was CD4+ or CD8+ T cells sorted from blood, taken in a trial of the OX40 agonist ivuxolimab. Receptor source: an adult with an advanced solid tumor such as melanoma, head and neck, liver or kidney cancer.

This sequence joins TRBV28 and TRBJ2-3; no clear D. The CDR3 has 13 amino acids. With 5 bases removed from V and 3 bases from J, the gap between germline ends came to 9 bases. CDR1 and CDR2 (germline): MDHEN, SYDVKM. For the CDR3, the DNA is TGTGCCAGCAGTCTCCCGGCGACAGATACGCAGTATTTT. This codes for CASSLPATDTQYF. Looking up the rest from reference TRBV28 and TRBJ2-3 gives the full variable domain: DVKVTQSSRYLVKRTGEKVFLECVQDMDHENMFWYRQDPGLGLRLIYFSYDVKMKEKGDIPEGYSVSREKKERFSLILESASTNQTSMYLCASSLPATDTQYFGPGTRLTVL.

In its sample, this clone was seen once. This chain joins TRBV7-6 and TRBJ2-7; 7 bases fit TRBD2. The CDR3 has 14 amino acids. CDR1 and CDR2 from the germline V gene are SGHVS and FNYEAQ. V gave up 2 bases and J gave up 0 bases; unmatched junction bases: 1. This CDR3 reads CASSLPGGSYEQYF. CDR3 in DNA: TGTGCCAGCAGCTTACCGGGGGGCTCCTACGAGCAGTACTTC.

CDR3 sequence: CASSESSGGHNEQFF. The CDR3 region has the DNA TGCGCCAGCAGTGAGAGTAGCGGGGGCCACAATGAGCAGTTCTTC. The chain recombines TRBV10-1 with TRBJ2-1; 9 bases match TRBD2. After removal of 2 bases from V and 5 bases from J, the junction contained 4 bases not matched to a gene. The length of the CDR3 is 15 residues. CDR1 and CDR2 from the germline V gene are WNHNN and SYGVQD (reference sequence).

This clone was seen more than once but under ten times. V gene TRBV7-3 combines with J gene TRBJ2-1, with 8 bases aligning to TRBD2. The CDR3 has 16 residues. Trimming cost V 3 bases and J 0 bases; bases outside gene matches: 4. Per germline, CDR1 SGHTA and CDR2 FQGTGA. In DNA, the CDR3 is TGTGCCAGCAGCTTTAGCGGGGCAAGCTCCTACAATGAGCAGTTCTTC. It encodes CASSFSGASSYNEQFF.

This clone was detected only once. The rearrangement uses TRBV30 and TRBJ2-2; D is perhaps TRBD2 (6 bases). CDR3 length: 16 residues. V was cut by 0 bases and J by 0 bases, with 11 bases left in between. CDR1 is GTSNPN and CDR2 is SVGIG in the germline V gene (reference sequence). The CDR3 loop is CAWSVFGGANTGELFF. In DNA, the CDR3 is TGTGCCTGGAGTGTATTCGGAGGGGCGAACACCGGGGAGCTGTTTTTT. The full variable domain, rest sourced from reference TRBV30 and TRBJ2-2, is SQTIHQWPATLVQPVGSPLSLECTVEGTSNPNLYWYRQAAGRGLQLLFYSVGIGQISSEVPQNLSASRPQDRQFILSSKKLLLSDSGFYLCAWSVFGGANTGELFFGEGSRLTVL.

The rearrangement links TRBV27 to TRBJ1-2, with TRBD1 as a possible D gene (5 bases). Trimming took off 3 bases at V and 8 bases at J, with 16 bases between the two ends. The CDR3 extends over 14 amino acids. Germline V gene data show CDR1 as MNHEY and CDR2 as SMNVEV (reference sequence). The chain's CDR3 is CASSLGGITAGYTF. The DNA of the CDR3 is TGTGCCAGCAGTTTGGGGGGTATAACTGCGGGCTACACCTTC.

V gene TRBV7-9 combines with J gene TRBJ2-7, with D perhaps TRBD1 or TRBD2 (6 bases each). Germline V gene lookup returns CDR1 SEHNR and CDR2 FQNEAQ (reference sequence). The CDR3 is made up of 15 amino acids. Trimming stripped 1 base from V and 6 bases from J, with 16 bases between. The CDR3 DNA is TGTGCCAGCAGCTTAGGAGGGCAGGGGCGGGGCGAGCAGTACTTC. Its protein product is CASSLGGQGRGEQYF. Full variable domain (missing parts from reference TRBV7-9 and TRBJ2-7): DTGVSQNPRHKITKRGQNVTFRCDPISEHNRLYWYRQTLGQGPEFLTYFQNEAQLEKSRLLSDRFSAERPKGSFSTLEIQRTEQGDSAMYLCASSLGGQGRGEQYFGPGTRLTVT.

The rearrangement uses TRBV6-1 and TRBJ2-2; 10 bases line up with TRBD1. Trimming cost V 6 bases and J 3 bases; bases outside gene matches: 4. Germline V gene sequence: CDR1 MNHNS, CDR2 SASEGT. This CDR3 comprises 15 residues. The chain's CDR3 is CASSSDRGYTGELFF. The CDR3 bases are TGTGCCAGCAGCTCGGACAGGGGGTACACCGGGGAGCTGTTTTTT.

The rearrangement joins TRBV6-1 to TRBJ1-4; D is unclear. The CDR3 totals 15 residues. CDR1 and CDR2 from the germline V gene are MNHNS and SASEGT. Trimming stripped 6 bases from V and 5 bases from J, with 16 bases between. The DNA for the CDR3 is TGTGCCAGCAGCCCCTCCACGGACCCCAATGAAAAACTGTTTTTT. Protein product: CASSPSTDPNEKLFF.

V gene TRBV6-1 combines with J gene TRBJ1-1; D not certain. CDR3 size: 13 residues. V lost 7 bases and J lost 0, with 9 bases in between. Germline assignment: CDR1 MNHNS and CDR2 SASEGT. CDR3 DNA: TGTGCCAGCATGAGAGTCATGAACACTGAAGCTTTCTTT. It translates to CASMRVMNTEAFF.

CDR3 sequence reads: CASSQEQGWEKLFF. CDR3 coding DNA: TGCGCCAGCAGCCAAGAACAGGGTTGGGAAAAACTGTTTTTT. The chain has TRBV4-1 and TRBJ1-4; weak D call: TRBD1 (6 bases). Germline CDR1 MGHRA, CDR2 YSYEKL. This CDR3 contains 14 residues. V gave up 0 bases and J gave up 8 bases, with 10 bases separating them.

This clone was recorded only once. The CDR3 is CASSQDPGQGGYTF. CDR3 nucleotide sequence: TGCGCCAGCAGCCAAGACCCGGGGCAGGGGGGCTACACCTTC. The V call is TRBV4-1, the J call TRBJ1-2; D possibly corresponds to TRBD1 (6 bases). The ends were cut back, 0 bases at V and 8 bases at J, with 13 bases in the middle. The CDR3 sequence is 14 residues long. Per germline, CDR1 MGHRA and CDR2 YSYEKL.

This chain connects TRBV7-2 to TRBJ2-2; the D gene is possibly TRBD2 (7 bases). Per germline, CDR1 SGHTA and CDR2 FQGNSA. This CDR3 spans 15 amino acids. The germline V and J ends were trimmed by 1 base and 7 bases, with 13 bases remaining between them. The CDR3: CASSLDGGQGGELFF. For the CDR3, the DNA is TGTGCCAGCAGCTTAGACGGGGGGCAGGGCGGGGAGCTGTTTTTT. The full variable domain, completed using reference TRBV7-2 and TRBJ2-2, is GAGVSQSPSNKVTEKGKDVELRCDPISGHTALYWYRQSLGQGLEFLIYFQGNSAPDKSGLPSDRFSAERTGGSVSTLTIQRTQQEDSAVYLCASSLDGGQGGELFFGEGSRLTVL.

V is TRBV7-2 and J is TRBJ2-7, with a weak D call TRBD1 (6 bases). Trimming removed 5 bases from V and 4 bases from J, with 15 bases in between. Germline-derived CDR1 and CDR2 are SGHTA and FQGNSA. This CDR3 has 14 amino acids. The chain's CDR3 is CASSTSLTGYEQYF. The CDR3 bases are TGTGCCAGCAGCACAAGCCTAACAGGGTACGAGCAGTACTTC.

This chain links TRBV4-2 with TRBJ1-1; perhaps TRBD1 as D (5 bases). CDR1 and CDR2 from the germline V gene are LGHNA and YNFKEQ. V dropped 2 bases and J dropped 3 bases, with 10 bases sitting between them. The CDR3 runs to 14 residues. The DNA of the CDR3 is TGTGCCAGCAGCCAATCGGGAGGGGACACTGAAGCTTTCTTT. This gives the protein CASSQSGGDTEAFF.

The genes are TRBV5-1 and TRBJ2-7, with D tentatively TRBD2 (5 bases). CDR3 length: 12 amino acids. Looked up from germline, CDR1 is SGHRS and CDR2 is YFSETQ. V lost 4 bases and J 8 bases, leaving 13 bases between the germline ends. CDR3 sequence (DNA): TGCGCCAGCAGCCAGGACTGGGATCAGCAGTACTTC. The encoded protein is CASSQDWDQQYF.

The chain recombines TRBV9 with TRBJ2-3, with TRBD2 matching over 7 bases. Trimming removed 6 bases from V and 1 base from J; junction bases left unmatched: 8. Germline loops: CDR1 SGDLS, CDR2 YYNGEE. This CDR3 is built from 15 residues. Here the CDR3 DNA reads TGTGCCAGCACACGGGGAGGGTCCCGCACAGATACGCAGTATTTT. This encodes CASTRGGSRTDTQYF.

The chain uses TRBV19 and TRBJ1-2; D gene uncertain. Trimming removed 1 base from V and 3 bases from J, with 9 bases in between. Per the germline V gene, CDR1 is LNHDA and CDR2 is SQIVND (reference sequence). CDR3 length: 14 residues. CDR3 sequence: CASSIGSQDYGYTF. The CDR3 region has the DNA TGTGCCAGTAGTATAGGTTCCCAGGACTATGGCTACACCTTC.

This clone has only one observation. The chain has TRBV7-2 and TRBJ2-5; D call uncertain. The CDR3 spans 14 residues. V lost 5 bases, J lost 5 bases, and 15 bases lay in between. CDR1 and CDR2 (germline): SGHTA, FQGNSA. CDR3: CASSTRAPPETQYF. Here the CDR3 DNA reads TGTGCCAGCAGCACCCGGGCCCCACCTGAGACCCAGTACTTC.